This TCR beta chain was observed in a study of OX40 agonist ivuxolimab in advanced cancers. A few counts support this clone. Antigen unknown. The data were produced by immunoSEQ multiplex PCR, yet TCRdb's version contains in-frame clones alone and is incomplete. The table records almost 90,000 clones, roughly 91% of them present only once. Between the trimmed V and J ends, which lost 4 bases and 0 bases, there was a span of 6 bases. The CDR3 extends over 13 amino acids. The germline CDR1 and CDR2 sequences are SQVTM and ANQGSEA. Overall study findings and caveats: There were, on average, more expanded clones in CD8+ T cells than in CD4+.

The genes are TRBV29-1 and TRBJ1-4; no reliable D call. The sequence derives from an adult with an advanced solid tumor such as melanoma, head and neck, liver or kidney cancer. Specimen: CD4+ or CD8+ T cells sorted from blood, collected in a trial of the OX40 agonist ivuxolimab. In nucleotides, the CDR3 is TGCAGCGTTGTCTCAACAACTAATGAAAAACTGTTTTTT. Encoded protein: CSVVSTTNEKLFF.